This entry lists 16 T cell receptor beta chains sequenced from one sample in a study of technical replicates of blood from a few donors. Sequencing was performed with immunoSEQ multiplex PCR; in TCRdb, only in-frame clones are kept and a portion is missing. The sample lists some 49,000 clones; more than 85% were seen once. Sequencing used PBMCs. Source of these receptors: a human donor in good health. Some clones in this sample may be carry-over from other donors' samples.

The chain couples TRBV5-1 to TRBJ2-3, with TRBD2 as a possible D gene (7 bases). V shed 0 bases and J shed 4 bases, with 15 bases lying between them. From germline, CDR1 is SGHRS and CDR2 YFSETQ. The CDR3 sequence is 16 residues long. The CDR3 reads CASSLGSGGGADTQYF. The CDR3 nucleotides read TGCGCCAGCAGCTTGGGATCGGGGGGCGGAGCAGATACGCAGTATTTT. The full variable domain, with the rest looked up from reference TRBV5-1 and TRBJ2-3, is KAGVTQTPRYLIKTRGQQVTLSCSPISGHRSVSWYQQTPGQGLQFLFEYFSETQRNKGNFPGRFSGRQFSNSRSEMNVSTLELGDSALYLCASSLGSGGGADTQYFGPGTRLTVL.

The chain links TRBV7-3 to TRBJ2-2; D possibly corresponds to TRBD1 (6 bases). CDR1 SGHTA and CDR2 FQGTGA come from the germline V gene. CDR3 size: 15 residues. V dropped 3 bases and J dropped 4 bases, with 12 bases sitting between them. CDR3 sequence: CASSFQGKRTGELFF. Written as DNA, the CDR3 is TGTGCCAGCAGCTTCCAGGGGAAACGCACCGGGGAGCTGTTTTTT.

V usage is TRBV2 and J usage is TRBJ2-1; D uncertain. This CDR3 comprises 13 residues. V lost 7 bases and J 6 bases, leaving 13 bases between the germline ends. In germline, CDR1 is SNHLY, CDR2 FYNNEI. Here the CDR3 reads CASTIRVANEQFF. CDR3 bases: TGTGCCAGCACCATCCGGGTGGCCAATGAGCAGTTCTTC.

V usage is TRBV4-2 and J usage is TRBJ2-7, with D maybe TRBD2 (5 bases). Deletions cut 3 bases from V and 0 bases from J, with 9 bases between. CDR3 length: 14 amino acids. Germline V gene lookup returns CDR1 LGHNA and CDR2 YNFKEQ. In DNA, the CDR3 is TGTGCCAGCAGCCAGGGAGAAAGCTCCTACGAGCAGTACTTC. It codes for CASSQGESSYEQYF.

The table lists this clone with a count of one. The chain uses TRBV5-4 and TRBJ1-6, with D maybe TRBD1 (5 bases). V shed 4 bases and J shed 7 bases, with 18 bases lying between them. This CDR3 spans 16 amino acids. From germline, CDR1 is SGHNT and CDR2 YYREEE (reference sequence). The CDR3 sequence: CASSTWTRGRNSPLHF. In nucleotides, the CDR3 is TGTGCCAGCAGCACCTGGACTAGGGGCAGGAATTCACCCCTCCACTTT.

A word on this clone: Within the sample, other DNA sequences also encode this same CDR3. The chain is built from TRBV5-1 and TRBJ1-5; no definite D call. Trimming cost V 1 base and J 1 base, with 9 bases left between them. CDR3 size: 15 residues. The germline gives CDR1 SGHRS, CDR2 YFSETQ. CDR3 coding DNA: TGCGCCAGCAGCTTGACGGGAGAAAGCAATCAGCCCCAGCATTTT. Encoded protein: CASSLTGESNQPQHF. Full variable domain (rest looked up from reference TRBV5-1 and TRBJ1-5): KAGVTQTPRYLIKTRGQQVTLSCSPISGHRSVSWYQQTPGQGLQFLFEYFSETQRNKGNFPGRFSGRQFSNSRSEMNVSTLELGDSALYLCASSLTGESNQPQHFGDGTRLSIL.

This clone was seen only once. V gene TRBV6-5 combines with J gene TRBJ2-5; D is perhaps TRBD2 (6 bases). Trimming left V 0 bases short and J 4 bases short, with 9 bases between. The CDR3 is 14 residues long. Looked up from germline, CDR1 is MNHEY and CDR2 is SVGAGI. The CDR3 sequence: CASSYSAGGETQYF. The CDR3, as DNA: TGTGCCAGCAGTTACTCGGCCGGGGGAGAGACCCAGTACTTC.

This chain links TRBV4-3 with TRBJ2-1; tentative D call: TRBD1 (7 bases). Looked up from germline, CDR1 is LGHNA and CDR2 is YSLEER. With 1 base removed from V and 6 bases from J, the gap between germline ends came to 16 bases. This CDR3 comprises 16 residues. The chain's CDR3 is CASSQAAGHRGNEQFF. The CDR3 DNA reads TGCGCCAGCAGCCAAGCAGCGGGCCACAGGGGCAATGAGCAGTTCTTC.

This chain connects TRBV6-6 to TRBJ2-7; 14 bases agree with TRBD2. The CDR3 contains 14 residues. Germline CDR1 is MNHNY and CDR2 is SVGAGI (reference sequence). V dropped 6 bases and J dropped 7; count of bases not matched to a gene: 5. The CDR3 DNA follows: TGTGCCAGCAGGCAGGGACTAGCGGGAGTTGAGCAGTACTTC. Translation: CASRQGLAGVEQYF.

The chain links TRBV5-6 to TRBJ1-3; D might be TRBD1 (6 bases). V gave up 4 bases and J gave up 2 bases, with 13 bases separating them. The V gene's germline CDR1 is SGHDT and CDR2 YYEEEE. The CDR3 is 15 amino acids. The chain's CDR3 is CASSEGVLTGNTIYF. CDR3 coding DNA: TGTGCCAGCAGCGAGGGGGTTCTTACTGGAAACACCATATATTTT.

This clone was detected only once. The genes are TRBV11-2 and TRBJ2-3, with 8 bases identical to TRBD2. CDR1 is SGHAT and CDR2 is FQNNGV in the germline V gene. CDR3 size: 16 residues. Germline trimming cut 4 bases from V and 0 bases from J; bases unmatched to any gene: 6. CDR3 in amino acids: CASSSPAGASTDTQYF. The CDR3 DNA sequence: TGTGCCAGCAGCTCTCCAGCGGGGGCTAGCACAGATACGCAGTATTTT.

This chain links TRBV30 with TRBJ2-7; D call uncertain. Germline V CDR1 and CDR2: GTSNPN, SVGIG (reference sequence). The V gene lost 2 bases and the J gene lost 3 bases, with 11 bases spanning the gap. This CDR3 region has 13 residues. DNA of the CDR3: TGTGCCTGGAGTTGGCGGAGAGACTACGAGCAGTACTTC. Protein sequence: CAWSWRRDYEQYF.

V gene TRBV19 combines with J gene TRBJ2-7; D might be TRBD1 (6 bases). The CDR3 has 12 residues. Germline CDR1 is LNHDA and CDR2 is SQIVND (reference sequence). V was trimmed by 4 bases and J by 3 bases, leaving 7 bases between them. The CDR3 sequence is CASSTQGYEQYF. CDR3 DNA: TGTGCCAGTAGTACACAGGGCTACGAGCAGTACTTC.

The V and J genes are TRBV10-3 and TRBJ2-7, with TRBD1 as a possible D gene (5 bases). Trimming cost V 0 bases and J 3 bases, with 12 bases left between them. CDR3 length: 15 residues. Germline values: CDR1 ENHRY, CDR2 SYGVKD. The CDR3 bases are TGTGCCATCAGTGAGTCCCGGCAGGGCCTCTACGAGCAGTACTTC. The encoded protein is CAISESRQGLYEQYF.

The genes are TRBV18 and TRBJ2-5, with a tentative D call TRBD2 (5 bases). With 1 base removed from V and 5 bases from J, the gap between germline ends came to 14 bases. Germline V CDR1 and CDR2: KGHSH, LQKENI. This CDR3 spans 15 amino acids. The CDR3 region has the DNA TGTGCCAGCTCACCACGTCAAGGGAGTAGGGAGACCCAGTACTTC. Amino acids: CASSPRQGSRETQYF.

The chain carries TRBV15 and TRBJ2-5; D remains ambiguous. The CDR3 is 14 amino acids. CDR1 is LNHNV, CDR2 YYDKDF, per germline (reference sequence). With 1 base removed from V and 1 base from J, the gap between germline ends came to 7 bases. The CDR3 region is CATSRGLLQETQYF. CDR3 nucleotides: TGTGCCACCAGCAGAGGGCTGCTCCAAGAGACCCAGTACTTC. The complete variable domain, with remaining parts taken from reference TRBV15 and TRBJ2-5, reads DAMVIQNPRYQVTQFGKPVTLSCSQTLNHNVMYWYQQKSSQAPKLLFHYYDKDFNNEADTPDNFQSRRPNTSFCFLDIRSPGLGDTAMYLCATSRGLLQETQYFGPGTRLLVL.